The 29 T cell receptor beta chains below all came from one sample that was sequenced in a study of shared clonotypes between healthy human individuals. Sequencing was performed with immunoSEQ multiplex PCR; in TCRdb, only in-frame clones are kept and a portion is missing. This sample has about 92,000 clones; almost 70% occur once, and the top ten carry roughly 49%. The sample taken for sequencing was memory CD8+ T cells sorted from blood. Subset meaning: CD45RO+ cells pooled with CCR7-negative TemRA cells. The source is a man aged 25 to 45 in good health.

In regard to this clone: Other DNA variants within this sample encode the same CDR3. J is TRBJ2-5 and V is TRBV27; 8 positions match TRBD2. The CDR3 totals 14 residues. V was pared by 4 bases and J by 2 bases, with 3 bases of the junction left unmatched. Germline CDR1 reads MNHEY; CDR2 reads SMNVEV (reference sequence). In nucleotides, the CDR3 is TGTGCCAGCAGTTCCCAGCGGGAGCAAGAGACCCAGTACTTC. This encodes CASSSQREQETQYF.

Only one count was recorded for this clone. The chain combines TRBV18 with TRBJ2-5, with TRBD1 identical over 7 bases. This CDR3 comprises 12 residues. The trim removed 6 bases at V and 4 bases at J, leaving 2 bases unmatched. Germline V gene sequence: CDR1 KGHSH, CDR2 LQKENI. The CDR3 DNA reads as TGTGCCAGCTCGAGGGACAGAGAGACCCAGTACTTC. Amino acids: CASSRDRETQYF.

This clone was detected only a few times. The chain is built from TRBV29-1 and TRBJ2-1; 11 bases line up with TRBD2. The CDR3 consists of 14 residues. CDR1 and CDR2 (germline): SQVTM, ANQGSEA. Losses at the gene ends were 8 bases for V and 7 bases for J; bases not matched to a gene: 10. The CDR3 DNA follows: TGCAGCCCGGTACTAGCGGGAGTGCATAATGAGCAGTTCTTC. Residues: CSPVLAGVHNEQFF.

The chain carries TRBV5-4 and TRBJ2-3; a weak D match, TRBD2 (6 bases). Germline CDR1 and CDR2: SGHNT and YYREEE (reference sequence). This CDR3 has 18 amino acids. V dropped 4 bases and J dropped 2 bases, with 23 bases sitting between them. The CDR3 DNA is TGTGCCAGCAGCCTAAAAGAGGACTACATTACACTCACAGATACGCAGTATTTT. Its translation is CASSLKEDYITLTDTQYF.

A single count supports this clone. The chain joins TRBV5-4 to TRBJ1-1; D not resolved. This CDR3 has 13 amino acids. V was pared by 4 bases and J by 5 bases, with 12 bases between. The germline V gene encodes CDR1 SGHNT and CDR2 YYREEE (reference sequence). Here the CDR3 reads CASSPGSWTEAFF. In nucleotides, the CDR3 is TGTGCCAGCAGCCCAGGTTCTTGGACTGAAGCTTTCTTT.

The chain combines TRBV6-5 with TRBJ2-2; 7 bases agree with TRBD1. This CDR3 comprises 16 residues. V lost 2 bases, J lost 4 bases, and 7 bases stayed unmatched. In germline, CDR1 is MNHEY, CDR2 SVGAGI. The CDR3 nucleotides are TGTGCCAGCAGTTACAACCCGGGACAGACCACCGGGGAGCTGTTTTTT. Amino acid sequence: CASSYNPGQTTGELFF.

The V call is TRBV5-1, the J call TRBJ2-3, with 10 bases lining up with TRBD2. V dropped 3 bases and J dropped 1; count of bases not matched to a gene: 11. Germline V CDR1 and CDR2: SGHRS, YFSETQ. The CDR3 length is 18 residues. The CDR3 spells CASSSWGSGRVGTDTQYF. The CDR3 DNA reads TGCGCCAGCAGCTCCTGGGGGAGCGGGAGGGTGGGCACAGATACGCAGTATTTT.

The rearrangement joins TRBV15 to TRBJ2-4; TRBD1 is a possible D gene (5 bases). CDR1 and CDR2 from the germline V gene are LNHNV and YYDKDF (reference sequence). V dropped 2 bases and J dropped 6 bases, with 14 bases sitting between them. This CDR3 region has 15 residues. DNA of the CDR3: TGTGCCACCAGCAGATTTGGGGCAGGGTTAAACATTCAGTACTTC. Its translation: CATSRFGAGLNIQYF.

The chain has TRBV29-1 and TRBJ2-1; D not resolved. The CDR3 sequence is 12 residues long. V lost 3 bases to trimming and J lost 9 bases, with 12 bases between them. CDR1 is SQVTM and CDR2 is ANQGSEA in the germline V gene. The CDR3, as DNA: TGCAGCGTTGATTGGAGTAGCTCTGAGCAGTTCTTC. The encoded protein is CSVDWSSSEQFF.

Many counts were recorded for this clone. In DNA form, the CDR3 reads TGTGCCACCAGCCCGGATAGCGGGATATCCGGGGAGCTGTTTTTT. Amino acids: CATSPDSGISGELFF. The chain is built from TRBV15 and TRBJ2-2, with TRBD2 matching 8 bases. With 5 bases clipped from V and 6 bases from J, the junction kept 8 bases outside the gene matches. Germline values: CDR1 LNHNV, CDR2 YYDKDF (reference sequence). CDR3 size: 15 residues.

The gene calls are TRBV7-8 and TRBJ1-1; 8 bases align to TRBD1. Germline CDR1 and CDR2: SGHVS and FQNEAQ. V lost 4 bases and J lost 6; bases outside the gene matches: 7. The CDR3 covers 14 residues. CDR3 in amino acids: CASSSQPGGSEAFF. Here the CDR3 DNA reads TGTGCCAGCAGCTCTCAGCCAGGGGGCTCTGAAGCTTTCTTT. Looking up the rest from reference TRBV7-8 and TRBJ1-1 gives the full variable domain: GAGVSQSPRYKVAKRGQDVALRCDPISGHVSLFWYQQALGQGPEFLTYFQNEAQLDKSGLPSDRFFAERPEGSVSTLKIQRTQQEDSAVYLCASSSQPGGSEAFFGQGTRLTVV.

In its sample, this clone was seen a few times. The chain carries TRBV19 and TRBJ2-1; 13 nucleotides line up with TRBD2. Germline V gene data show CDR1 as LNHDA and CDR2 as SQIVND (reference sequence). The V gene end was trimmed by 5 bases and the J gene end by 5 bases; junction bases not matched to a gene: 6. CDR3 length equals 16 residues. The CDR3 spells CASSVLLAGGDNEQFF. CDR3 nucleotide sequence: TGTGCCAGTAGTGTTTTACTAGCGGGAGGGGACAATGAGCAGTTCTTC.

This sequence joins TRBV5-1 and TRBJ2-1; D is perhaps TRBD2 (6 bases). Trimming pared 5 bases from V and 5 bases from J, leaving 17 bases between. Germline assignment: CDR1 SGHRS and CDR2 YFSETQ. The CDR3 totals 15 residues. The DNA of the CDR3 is TGCGCCAGCAGTTTAACGGAGGGCTTCCACAATGAGCAGTTCTTC. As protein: CASSLTEGFHNEQFF.

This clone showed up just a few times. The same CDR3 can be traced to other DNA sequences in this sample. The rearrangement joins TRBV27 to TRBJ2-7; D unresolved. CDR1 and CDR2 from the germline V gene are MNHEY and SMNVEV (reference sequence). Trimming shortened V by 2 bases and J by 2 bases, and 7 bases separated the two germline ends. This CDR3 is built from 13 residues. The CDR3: CASSLGRTYEQYF. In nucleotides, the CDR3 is TGTGCCAGCAGTTTAGGTCGCACCTACGAGCAGTACTTC.

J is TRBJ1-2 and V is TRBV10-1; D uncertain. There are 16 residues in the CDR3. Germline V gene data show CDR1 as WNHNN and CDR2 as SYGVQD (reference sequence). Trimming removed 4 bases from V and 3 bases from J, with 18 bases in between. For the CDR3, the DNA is TGCGCCAGCAGTGGTATCGGAAGCGCGAAAGACTATGGCTACACCTTC. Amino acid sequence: CASSGIGSAKDYGYTF.

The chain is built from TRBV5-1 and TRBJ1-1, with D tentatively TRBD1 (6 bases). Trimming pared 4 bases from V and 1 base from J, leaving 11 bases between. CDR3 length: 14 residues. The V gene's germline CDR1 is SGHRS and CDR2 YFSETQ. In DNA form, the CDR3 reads TGCGCCAGCAGCGTCATACAGGGGAACACTGAAGCTTTCTTT. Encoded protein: CASSVIQGNTEAFF.

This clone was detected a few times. Here the CDR3 DNA reads TGTGCCAGTAGTATACCATCGGGAGAGGACATTCAGTACTTC. It translates to CASSIPSGEDIQYF. This chain joins TRBV19 and TRBJ2-4, with D possibly TRBD2 on 6 matching bases. This CDR3 spans 14 amino acids. The germline V gene has CDR1 LNHDA and CDR2 SQIVND (reference sequence). Deletions cut 2 bases from V and 8 bases from J, with 13 bases between.

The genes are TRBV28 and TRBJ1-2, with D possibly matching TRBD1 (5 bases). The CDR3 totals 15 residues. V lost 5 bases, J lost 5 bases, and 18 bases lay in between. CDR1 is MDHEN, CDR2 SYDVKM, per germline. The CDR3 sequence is CASSSAGRQLYGYTF. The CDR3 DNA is TGTGCCAGCAGTAGCGCCGGAAGACAGCTTTATGGCTACACCTTC.

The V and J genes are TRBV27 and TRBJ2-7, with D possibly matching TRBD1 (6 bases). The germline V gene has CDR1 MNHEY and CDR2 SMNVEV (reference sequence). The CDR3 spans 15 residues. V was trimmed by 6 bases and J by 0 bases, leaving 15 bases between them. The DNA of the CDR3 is TGTGCCAGCAGCCCAGAGGACAGACCCTCCTACGAGCAGTACTTC. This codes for CASSPEDRPSYEQYF.

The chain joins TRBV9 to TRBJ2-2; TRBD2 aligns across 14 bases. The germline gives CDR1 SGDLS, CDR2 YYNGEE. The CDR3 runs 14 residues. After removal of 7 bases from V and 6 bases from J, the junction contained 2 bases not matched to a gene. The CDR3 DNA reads TGTGCCAGCCGACTAGCGGGAGGGGCCGGGGAGCTGTTTTTT. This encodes CASRLAGGAGELFF.

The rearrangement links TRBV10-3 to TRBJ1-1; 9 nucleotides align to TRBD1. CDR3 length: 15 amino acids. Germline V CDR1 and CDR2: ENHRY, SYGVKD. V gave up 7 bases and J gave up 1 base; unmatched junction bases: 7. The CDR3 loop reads CAITPGQGGNTEAFF. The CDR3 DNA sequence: TGTGCCATCACTCCGGGACAGGGTGGGAACACTGAAGCTTTCTTT.

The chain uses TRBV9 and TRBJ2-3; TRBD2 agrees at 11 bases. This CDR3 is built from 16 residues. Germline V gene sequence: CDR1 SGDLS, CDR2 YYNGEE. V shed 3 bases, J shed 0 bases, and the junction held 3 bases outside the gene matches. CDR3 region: CASSEGLAVSTDTQYF. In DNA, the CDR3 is TGTGCCAGCAGCGAGGGACTAGCGGTTAGCACAGATACGCAGTATTTT.

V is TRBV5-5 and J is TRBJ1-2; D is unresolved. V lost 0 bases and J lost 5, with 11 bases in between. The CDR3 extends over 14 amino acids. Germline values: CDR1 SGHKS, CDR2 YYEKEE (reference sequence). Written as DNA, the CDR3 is TGTGCCAGCAGCTTGGCCTGGTCAGTTTATGGCTACACCTTC. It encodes CASSLAWSVYGYTF.

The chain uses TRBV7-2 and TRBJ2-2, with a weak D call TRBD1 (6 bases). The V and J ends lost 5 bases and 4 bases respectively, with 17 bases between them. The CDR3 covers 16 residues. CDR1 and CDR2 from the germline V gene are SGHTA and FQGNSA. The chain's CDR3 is CASSPRQGKGTGELFF. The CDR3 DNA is TGTGCCAGCAGCCCTAGGCAGGGGAAGGGCACCGGGGAGCTGTTTTTT.

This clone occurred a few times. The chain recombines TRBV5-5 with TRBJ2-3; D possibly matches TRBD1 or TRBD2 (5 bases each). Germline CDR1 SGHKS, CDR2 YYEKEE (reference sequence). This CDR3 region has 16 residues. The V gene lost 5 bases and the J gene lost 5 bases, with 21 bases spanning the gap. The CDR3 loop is CASSFSRDGAGDTQYF. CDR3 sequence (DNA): TGTGCCAGCAGTTTTAGCCGGGACGGGGCAGGAGATACGCAGTATTTT.

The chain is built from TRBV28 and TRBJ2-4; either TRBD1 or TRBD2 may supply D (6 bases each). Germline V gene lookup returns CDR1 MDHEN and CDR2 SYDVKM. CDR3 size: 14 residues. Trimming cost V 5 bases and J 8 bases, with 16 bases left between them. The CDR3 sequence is CASSPWGAADIQYF. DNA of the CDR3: TGTGCCAGCAGTCCCTGGGGGGCGGCAGACATTCAGTACTTC.

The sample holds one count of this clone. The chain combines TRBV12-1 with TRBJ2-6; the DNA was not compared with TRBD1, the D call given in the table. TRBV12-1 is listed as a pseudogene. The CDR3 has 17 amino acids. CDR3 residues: CASSIPIGQSRANVLTF. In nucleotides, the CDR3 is TGTGCCAGCAGCATTCCTATAGGACAAAGTCGGGCCAACGTCCTGACTTTC.

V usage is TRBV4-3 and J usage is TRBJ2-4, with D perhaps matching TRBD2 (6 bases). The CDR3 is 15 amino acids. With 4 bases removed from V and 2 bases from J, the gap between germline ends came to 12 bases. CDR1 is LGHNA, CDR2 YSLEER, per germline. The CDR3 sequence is CASSLTGDPKNIQYF. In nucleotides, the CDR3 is TGCGCCAGCAGCCTTACGGGGGACCCCAAAAACATTCAGTACTTC.

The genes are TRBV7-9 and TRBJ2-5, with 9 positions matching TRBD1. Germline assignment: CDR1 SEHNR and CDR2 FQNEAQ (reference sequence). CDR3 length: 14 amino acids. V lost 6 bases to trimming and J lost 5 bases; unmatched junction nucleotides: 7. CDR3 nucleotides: TGTGCCAGCAGTAGTACAGGGGGCCTGGAGACCCAGTACTTC. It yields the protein CASSSTGGLETQYF.